The 18 T cell receptor beta chains reported below all come from one sample, sequenced in a study of T cell repertoires in cytomegalovirus infection. One entry per CDR3 protein results from TCRdb running MiXCR on the reads. The data show about 250,000 distinct CDR3 sequences, 15% to 20% seen once. Specimen: CD8+ T cells from PBMCs. The receptor set was obtained from a human donor in good health (CMV status not recorded). Some clones in this sample may be carry-over from other donors' samples.

This clonotype appeared a few times. The V and J genes are TRBV7-9 and TRBJ1-5; 9 nucleotides line up with TRBD1. The trim removed 6 bases at V and 1 base at J, leaving 7 bases unmatched. Germline CDR1 and CDR2: SEHNR and FQNEAQ (reference sequence). This CDR3 region has 16 residues. Written as DNA, the CDR3 is TGTGCCAGCAGTTATAGACAGGGGGTGAGCAATCAGCCCCAGCATTTT. Translated, it gives CASSYRQGVSNQPQHF.

At least ten counts were recorded for this clonotype. The V gene is TRBV7-9, the J gene TRBJ1-4, with TRBD1 matching over 9 bases. Germline V gene sequence: CDR1 SEHNR, CDR2 FQNEAQ (reference sequence). The CDR3 runs 16 residues. The trim removed 5 bases at V and 3 bases at J, leaving 7 bases unmatched. The CDR3 coding sequence is TGTGCCAGCAGCGTCGGGACAGGGTGGGCTAATGAAAAACTGTTTTTT. Its translation is CASSVGTGWANEKLFF.

The J gene is TRBJ1-3, the V gene TRBV7-9, with D perhaps matching TRBD1 (5 bases). In germline, CDR1 is SEHNR, CDR2 FQNEAQ (reference sequence). Trimming removed 2 bases from V and 2 bases from J, with 13 bases in between. The CDR3 extends over 16 amino acids. The chain's CDR3 is CASSLPPGKPGNTIYF. The CDR3 nucleotides read TGTGCCAGCAGCTTACCCCCAGGGAAACCTGGAAACACCATATATTTT.

In this sample, this clonotype turned up many times. The rearrangement links TRBV2 to TRBJ2-4, with D perhaps assigned TRBD1 or TRBD2 (5 bases each). The CDR3 spans 15 residues. Germline V gene data show CDR1 as SNHLY and CDR2 as FYNNEI. Trimming removed 4 bases from V and 0 bases from J, with 10 bases in between. The CDR3 reads CASSAVGVAKNIQYF. As DNA, the CDR3 is TGTGCCAGCAGTGCGGTGGGGGTAGCCAAAAACATTCAGTACTTC.

This clonotype was found a few times. The chain carries TRBV9 and TRBJ2-3; 8 nucleotides agree with TRBD2. CDR3 size: 14 residues. Germline CDR1 SGDLS, CDR2 YYNGEE. With V trimmed by 3 bases and J by 6 bases, 6 bases remained unmatched. The CDR3 protein is CASSDGGAGDTQYF. The CDR3 DNA follows: TGTGCCAGCAGCGACGGGGGGGCCGGGGATACGCAGTATTTT. The full variable domain, its missing parts supplied by reference TRBV9 and TRBJ2-3, is DSGVTQTPKHLITATGQRVTLRCSPRSGDLSVYWYQQSLDQGLQFLIQYYNGEERAKGNILERFSAQQFPDLHSELNLSSLELGDSALYFCASSDGGAGDTQYFGPGTRLTVL.

V gene TRBV7-9 combines with J gene TRBJ2-3; the match to TRBD2 covers 11 bases. After removal of 5 bases from V and 4 bases from J, the junction contained 5 bases not matched to a gene. The CDR3 loop spans 15 amino acids. The V gene's germline CDR1 is SEHNR and CDR2 FQNEAQ (reference sequence). The CDR3 here is CASSPTSGAADTQYF. The CDR3 DNA follows: TGTGCCAGCAGCCCGACTAGCGGGGCGGCAGATACGCAGTATTTT.

This clonotype has only a few counts. The chain combines TRBV7-9 with TRBJ2-7; 10 nucleotides match TRBD1. The CDR3 loop spans 15 amino acids. Germline CDR1 reads SEHNR; CDR2 reads FQNEAQ (reference sequence). J was trimmed by 9 bases and V by 5 bases; bases with no gene match: 13. CDR3 residues: CASSPRQGARLGQYF. The CDR3 bases are TGTGCCAGCAGCCCAAGACAGGGGGCGCGACTAGGGCAGTACTTC.

The sample holds many counts of this clonotype. The chain combines TRBV20-1 with TRBJ1-2; D remains ambiguous. The CDR3 has 11 amino acids. Trimming removed 5 bases from V and 2 bases from J, with 6 bases in between. Germline CDR1 is DFQATT and CDR2 is SNEGSKA (reference sequence). Written as DNA, the CDR3 is TGCAGTGCTCTTGGCAACTATGGCTACACCTTC. As protein: CSALGNYGYTF.

CDR3: CASSLVAWQGMYTGELFF. In DNA form, the CDR3 reads TGTGCCAGCAGCTTAGTCGCGTGGCAGGGGATGTACACCGGGGAGCTGTTTTTT. This sequence joins TRBV7-9 and TRBJ2-2, with a weak D call TRBD1 (6 bases). V was cut by 1 base and J by 3 bases, with 18 bases left in between. The CDR3 covers 18 residues. Germline V CDR1 and CDR2: SEHNR, FQNEAQ (reference sequence).

This sequence joins TRBV29-1 and TRBJ2-1; no clear D gene. Germline V gives CDR1 SQVTM, CDR2 ANQGSEA. The ends were cut back, 5 bases at V and 10 bases at J, with 21 bases in the middle. The CDR3 extends over 14 amino acids. In DNA form, the CDR3 reads TGCAGCGTTACCCGACCAGTTGGGCAAGGCGAGCAGTTCTTC. Translation: CSVTRPVGQGEQFF.

This clonotype was seen repeatedly, ten times or more. This sequence joins TRBV6-1 and TRBJ2-7, with 7 bases lining up with TRBD1. Trimming took 6 bases from V and 3 from J; bases not matched to a gene: 5. Germline loops: CDR1 MNHNS, CDR2 SASEGT. This CDR3 has 13 residues. The DNA for the CDR3 is TGTGCCAGCAGCGAGGGACAGATCTACGAGCAGTACTTC. As protein: CASSEGQIYEQYF.

This clonotype was seen a few times. The chain joins TRBV27 to TRBJ2-7; 8 nucleotides agree with TRBD2. V shed 2 bases, J shed 4 bases, and the junction held 10 bases outside the gene matches. The CDR3 has 16 residues. Per germline, CDR1 MNHEY and CDR2 SMNVEV (reference sequence). The CDR3 DNA reads TGTGCCAGCAGTTTAAGACTATCGGGGGGGAGATACGAGCAGTACTTC. It translates to CASSLRLSGGRYEQYF.

The chain links TRBV4-2 to TRBJ1-6; D not resolved. The germline V and J ends were trimmed by 0 bases and 0 bases, with 9 bases remaining between them. The CDR3 is 17 residues long. The V gene's germline CDR1 is LGHNA and CDR2 YNFKEQ. The CDR3 sequence is CASSQDAGSSYNSPLHF. In DNA form, the CDR3 reads TGTGCCAGCAGCCAAGATGCCGGAAGCTCCTATAATTCACCCCTCCACTTT.

This chain links TRBV7-8 with TRBJ2-7; either TRBD1 or TRBD2 may fit D (5 bases each). V was pared by 11 bases and J by 4 bases, with 18 bases between. The germline V gene encodes CDR1 SGHVS and CDR2 FQNEAQ. The CDR3 loop spans 13 amino acids. The CDR3 sequence is CAGGVGDVYEQYF. CDR3 bases: TGTGCCGGCGGAGTGGGGGATGTATACGAGCAGTACTTC.

The V call is TRBV27, the J call TRBJ1-5; D call uncertain. Germline V gene data show CDR1 as MNHEY and CDR2 as SMNVEV (reference sequence). This CDR3 is built from 14 residues. V was clipped by 3 bases and J by 5 bases, with 11 bases between them. The chain's CDR3 is CASSFTTGHQPQHF. The CDR3 nucleotides read TGTGCCAGCAGTTTCACCACGGGCCATCAGCCCCAGCATTTT.

The chain joins TRBV6-2 or TRBV6-3 to TRBJ2-2; TRBD2 matches 8 bases. Germline V CDR1 and CDR2: MNHEY, SVGEGT. After removal of 5 bases from V and 9 bases from J, the junction contained 8 bases not matched to a gene. The CDR3 has 14 residues. The CDR3 region has the DNA TGTGCCAGCAGTCCGCGGGAGGTTCCATGGGAGCTGTTTTTT. Translating it yields CASSPREVPWELFF.

This chain connects TRBV14 to TRBJ2-5; D is uncertain. Germline CDR1 and CDR2: SGHDN and FVKESK. The V end was cut by 3 bases, the J end by 4 bases, with 12 bases between. This CDR3 has 14 residues. The CDR3 region has the DNA TGTGCCAGCAGCCAGTCAGACTCCGGAGAGACCCAGTACTTC. The encoded protein is CASSQSDSGETQYF.

The sample holds many counts of this clonotype. This chain links TRBV12-3 or TRBV12-4 with TRBJ1-1; D is possibly TRBD1 (5 bases). V lost 6 bases and J lost 1, with 9 bases in between. The CDR3 totals 13 residues. The CDR3 loop is CASRLGGNTEAFF. The CDR3 coding sequence is TGTGCCAGCAGACTTGGGGGGAACACTGAAGCTTTCTTT.